This TCR beta chain was sequenced in a study of early T cells in non-severe SARS-CoV-2 infection. For the study at large: Chains were not paired, and sequencing was done on bulk RNA from unsorted whole blood.

Individual cDNA molecules carried attached unique molecular identifiers. TCRdb processed the 5' RACE reads anew with MiXCR; each CDR3 protein has one entry. The sample holds about 56,000 distinct CDR3 sequences, over 9.5% seen once. This clonotype has a count of ten or more. As yet, its antigen is unknown. Per germline, CDR1 SGHTA and CDR2 FQGNSA. The junction had 4 bases not matched to a gene; V was cut back by 5 bases and J by 1 base. This CDR3 is built from 14 residues. Findings and limits, study-wide: Comparison of clonotypes with VDJdb favored anti-spike CD8 responses while missing private and CD4 specificities.

What was sequenced was whole blood. The receptor's source is an adult who was a healthcare worker with PCR-confirmed SARS-CoV-2 infection or an uninfected control (not recorded which). The rearrangement uses TRBV7-2 and TRBJ1-1; 7 bases are a match to TRBD1. The CDR3 sequence is CASSTNRGNTEAFF. The CDR3 DNA is TGTGCCAGCAGCACAAACAGGGGGAACACTGAAGCTTTCTTT.